This TCR beta chain was identified during a study of T cells in Graves' hyperthyroidism and ophthalmopathy. This CDR3 contains 14 residues. Trimming shortened V by 5 bases and J by 0 bases, and 11 bases separated the two germline ends. The germline CDR1 and CDR2 sequences are MNHEY and SMNVEV (reference sequence). Notes on the study in general: Stable hyperthyroidism and ophthalmopathy were separated using 13 V-J signatures. The blood repertoire included most of the expanded thyroid clonotypes above 0.001.

Amplification targeted TCR beta CDR3 regions from RNA transcripts. HTBI primers were used for first-round RT-PCR of the TCR CDR3. Each CDR3 protein gets one entry after TCRdb re-called the multiplex PCR reads with MiXCR. The table shows 20,000 to 30,000 distinct CDR3 sequences, with 49% occurring only once. This clonotype was counted at least ten times. Its antigen is as yet unknown. Sample collection date corresponds to first hyperthyroidism diagnosis, prior to any ophthalmopathy symptoms. The gene calls are TRBV27 and TRBJ2-7; D is undetermined. This TCR came from a woman aged 40 to 55 with Graves' hyperthyroidism that later progressed to Graves' ophthalmopathy. The sequencing input was blood. The CDR3 is CASSTFFTSYEQYF. DNA of the CDR3: TGTGCCAGCAGTACCTTCTTTACCTCCTACGAGCAGTACTTC.